The 21 T cell receptor beta chains listed next were all sequenced from one sample in a study of blood T cell repertoires in COVID-19. The table came from immunoSEQ multiplex PCR; TCRdb's copy has only in-frame clones and leaves some out. The data contain 200,000 to 250,000 clones, roughly 84% of them singletons. The sample comprised PBMCs or T cells enriched from blood (not recorded which). These receptors were obtained from a woman between 35 and 50 years old who had recovered from COVID-19.

V usage is TRBV28 and J usage is TRBJ1-5, with D possibly being TRBD1 (5 bases). Germline-derived CDR1 and CDR2 are MDHEN and SYDVKM. With 10 bases removed from V and 3 bases from J, the gap between germline ends came to 13 bases. This CDR3 contains 13 residues. The DNA of the CDR3 is TGTGCCATCCCCGGGGGTTACAATCAGCCCCAGCATTTT. Translating gives CAIPGGYNQPQHF.

This chain uses TRBV7-8 with TRBJ2-7, with a weak D call TRBD1 (6 bases). The CDR3 length is 13 residues. Trimming pared 5 bases from V and 4 bases from J, leaving 12 bases between. The germline CDR1 and CDR2 sequences are SGHVS and FQNEAQ. The CDR3 reads CASSPGARYEQYV. As DNA, the CDR3 is TGTGCCAGCAGCCCAGGGGCACGATACGAGCAGTACGTC.

The V call is TRBV29-1, the J call TRBJ2-2, with 8 bases that match TRBD1. The trim removed 3 bases at V and 5 bases at J, leaving 5 bases unmatched. CDR1 and CDR2 from the germline V gene are SQVTM and ANQGSEA. The CDR3 totals 14 residues. This CDR3 is CSVDQGARTGELFF. CDR3 DNA sequence: TGCAGCGTTGACCAGGGGGCGAGAACCGGGGAGCTGTTTTTT.

CDR3: CASSLAYSNYGYTF. CDR3 DNA: TGTGCCAGCAGCTTAGCATACAGCAACTATGGCTACACCTTC. V and J are TRBV7-2 and TRBJ1-2; no clear D gene. CDR1 and CDR2 from the germline V gene are SGHTA and FQGNSA. This CDR3 is 14 amino acids long. V was trimmed by 0 bases and J by 2 bases, leaving 7 bases between them.

This chain uses TRBV7-9 with TRBJ1-2; 9 nucleotides line up with TRBD1. V dropped 2 bases and J dropped 8; count of bases not matched to a gene: 6. The germline V gene encodes CDR1 SEHNR and CDR2 FQNEAQ (reference sequence). This CDR3 has 14 residues. The CDR3 sequence is CASSLRGQGTGYTF. In nucleotides, the CDR3 is TGTGCCAGCAGCTTAAGGGGACAGGGTACCGGCTACACCTTC.

This clone occurred once. The chain has TRBV6-2 or TRBV6-3 and TRBJ2-1, with D tentatively TRBD1 (6 bases). CDR1 is MNHEY, CDR2 SVGEGT, per germline. The CDR3 contains 16 residues. V shed 0 bases and J shed 2 bases, with 11 bases lying between them. The CDR3 reads CASSYSNRVTYNEQFF. CDR3 bases: TGTGCCAGCAGTTACTCCAACAGGGTGACCTACAATGAGCAGTTCTTC.

The chain combines TRBV15 with TRBJ2-2, with D uncertain. This CDR3 is 14 amino acids long. Between the trimmed V and J ends, which lost 5 bases and 6 bases, there was a span of 13 bases. The germline V gene has CDR1 LNHNV and CDR2 YYDKDF (reference sequence). The CDR3 sequence is CATSGGQESGELFF. The CDR3 DNA is TGTGCCACCAGCGGTGGGCAGGAATCCGGGGAGCTGTTTTTT.

This sequence joins TRBV9 and TRBJ2-2; 8 nucleotides line up with TRBD2. CDR3 length equals 14 residues. Looked up from germline, CDR1 is SGDLS and CDR2 is YYNGEE. The J segment lost 6 bases and the V segment lost 4 bases, leaving 5 bases of the junction unmatched. The DNA for the CDR3 is TGTGCCAGCAGCAAGACGGGAGGGGCCGGGGAGCTGTTTTTT. Its translation: CASSKTGGAGELFF.

Here the CDR3 DNA reads TGTGCCAGCAGTCTACTAGCGGGAGAAACAGATACGCAGTATTTT. This sequence encodes CASSLLAGETDTQYF. The J gene is TRBJ2-3, the V gene TRBV6-4, with 11 bases lining up with TRBD2. The CDR3 runs 15 residues. From germline, CDR1 is MRHNA and CDR2 SNTAGT. The V gene end was trimmed by 5 bases and the J gene end by 3 bases; junction bases not matched to a gene: 4.

This sequence joins TRBV24-1 and TRBJ2-7; TRBD2 aligns across 8 bases. The CDR3 is 14 amino acids. J gave up 5 bases and V 10 bases, and 12 bases lay outside the gene matches. Per germline, CDR1 KGHDR and CDR2 SFDVKD. The CDR3 protein is CATGNSGNIDEQYF. CDR3 sequence (DNA): TGTGCCACGGGAAATAGCGGGAACATAGACGAGCAGTACTTC.

This chain's CDR3 is CASSRVVGAGAHNEQFF. The CDR3, as DNA: TGCGCCAGCAGCCGGGTCGTCGGAGCGGGAGCCCACAATGAGCAGTTCTTC. J is TRBJ2-1 and V is TRBV4-1; 8 nucleotides match TRBD2. Germline CDR1 and CDR2: MGHRA and YSYEKL. The CDR3 runs to 17 residues. The V gene end was trimmed by 4 bases and the J gene end by 5 bases; junction bases not matched to a gene: 13.

CDR3 region: CASSLAVVSGPETQYF. In DNA, the CDR3 is TGTGCCAGCAGCTTAGCAGTGGTTAGCGGGCCTGAGACCCAGTACTTC. The chain is built from TRBV11-3 and TRBJ2-5, with TRBD2 matching over 7 bases. This CDR3 contains 16 residues. The junction had 10 bases not matched to a gene; V was cut back by 1 base and J by 5 bases. Germline CDR1 and CDR2: SGHNT and YENEEA.

The chain links TRBV18 to TRBJ2-7; D is possibly TRBD2 (6 bases). The CDR3 runs to 13 residues. Trimming shortened V by 0 bases and J by 7 bases, and 10 bases separated the two germline ends. CDR1 is KGHSH and CDR2 is LQKENI in the germline V gene. The CDR3 loop reads CASSPPEGREQYV. The CDR3 DNA is TGTGCCAGCTCACCACCGGAAGGGAGGGAGCAGTACGTC.

This chain connects TRBV9 to TRBJ2-2, with D possibly TRBD2 on 6 matching bases. With 1 base removed from V and 0 bases from J, the gap between germline ends came to 13 bases. From germline, CDR1 is SGDLS and CDR2 YYNGEE. The CDR3 sequence is 17 residues long. The CDR3 protein is CASSVPRGTTNTGELFF. The CDR3 DNA sequence: TGTGCCAGCAGCGTACCTCGCGGGACCACGAACACCGGGGAGCTGTTTTTT.

This chain joins TRBV5-1 and TRBJ1-1; 7 bases are a match to TRBD1. Germline values: CDR1 SGHRS, CDR2 YFSETQ. With V trimmed by 5 bases and J by 1 base, 5 bases remained unmatched. This CDR3 is built from 14 residues. CDR3 in amino acids: CASRGEGANTEAFF. In nucleotides, the CDR3 is TGCGCCAGCAGAGGAGAGGGGGCGAACACTGAAGCTTTCTTT.

This clone was detected a few times. The chain recombines TRBV2 with TRBJ2-1, with D possibly matching TRBD2 (6 bases). Germline V gene lookup returns CDR1 SNHLY and CDR2 FYNNEI. This CDR3 has 13 residues. V lost 4 bases and J 8 bases, leaving 12 bases between the germline ends. The CDR3 spells CASSVTSFHEQFF. CDR3 sequence (DNA): TGTGCCAGCAGTGTTACTAGCTTCCATGAGCAGTTCTTC.

The V gene is TRBV5-6, the J gene TRBJ1-4, with 7 bases identical to TRBD1. Germline CDR1 SGHDT, CDR2 YYEEEE. The length of the CDR3 is 14 residues. The trim removed 5 bases at V and 6 bases at J, leaving 7 bases unmatched. The CDR3 is CASSNRQGDEKLFF. CDR3 nucleotides: TGTGCCAGCAGTAATAGACAGGGAGATGAAAAACTGTTTTTT.

The CDR3, as DNA: TGTGCCAGCAGCGTAGGGGCTAGCGGGAGCCTGGGTGAGCAGTTCTTC. Its protein is CASSVGASGSLGEQFF. J is TRBJ2-1 and V is TRBV9; TRBD2 agrees at 10 bases. The V gene end was trimmed by 0 bases and the J gene end by 9 bases; junction bases not matched to a gene: 9. The germline V gene has CDR1 SGDLS and CDR2 YYNGEE. The CDR3 spans 16 residues.

This clone was counted once. The chain uses TRBV6-2 or TRBV6-3 and TRBJ2-3; 13 bases are a match to TRBD2. Germline CDR1 is MNHEY and CDR2 is SVGEGT. The CDR3 is 17 amino acids. V shed 2 bases, J shed 3 bases, and the junction held 5 bases outside the gene matches. The CDR3 DNA reads as TGTGCCAGCAGTTACGGGACTAGCGGGACGGGGACAGATACGCAGTATTTT. Protein product: CASSYGTSGTGTDTQYF.

This chain uses TRBV28 with TRBJ2-7, with TRBD2 matching over 9 bases. V was clipped by 8 bases and J by 2 bases; unmatched bases: 10. Germline V gene sequence: CDR1 MDHEN, CDR2 SYDVKM. The CDR3 contains 15 residues. The CDR3: CASAEGLARTYEQYF. The DNA of the CDR3 is TGTGCCAGCGCCGAAGGACTAGCGCGAACCTACGAGCAGTACTTC.

The chain recombines TRBV5-1 with TRBJ1-3, with TRBD1 as a possible D gene (6 bases). This CDR3 has 15 residues. V lost 4 bases to trimming and J lost 1 base, with 12 bases between them. Germline V CDR1 and CDR2: SGHRS, YFSETQ. The CDR3 DNA reads as TGCGCCAGCAGCCCGGTGGGGGCTTCTGGAAACACCATATATTTT. Its translation: CASSPVGASGNTIYF.